This T cell receptor (beta chain) was recorded in a study of blood T cell repertoires in COVID-19. Study context: Sources were T cells, B-cell-depleted T cells, or PBMCs; the material itself was cDNA or gDNA.

This table comes from immunoSEQ multiplex PCR, and its TCRdb copy is limited to in-frame clones, with some not included. The table has 400,000 or so clones, roughly 86% seen once; the top ten hold less than 2.5%. Germline assignment: CDR1 SGHRS and CDR2 YFSETQ. The CDR3 runs to 14 residues. V lost 4 bases and J lost 5; bases outside the gene matches: 8. Individuals aged roughly 18 to 90 years were recruited from 24 US areas. Clinical histories supplied by participants themselves formed the basis of cohort assignment. The sequenced sample was PBMCs or T cells enriched from blood (not recorded which). The chain has TRBV5-1 and TRBJ1-1; TRBD1 matches 7 bases. The receptor was derived from a middle-aged man in a cohort exposed to, infected with or recovered from COVID-19 (not recorded which). CDR3 residues: CASSETGFGTEAFF. The CDR3 coding sequence is TGCGCCAGCAGCGAGACAGGGTTTGGGACTGAAGCTTTCTTT.